This entry is about one T cell receptor (beta chain). Germline CDR1 is SEHNR and CDR2 is FQNEAQ (reference sequence). V lost 5 bases to trimming and J lost 9 bases; unmatched junction nucleotides: 6. This CDR3 contains 14 residues. The data were obtained in a study of blood T cells in healthy people across ages. Together with a sample-barcoded 5' primer, a J-beta primer mix was included in a second PCR lasting about 7 to 11 cycles. TCRdb fed the 5' RACE reads into MiXCR, producing one record per CDR3 protein. The table lists approximately 1,100,000 distinct CDR3 sequences, under 45% of them singletons, with approximately 20% in the top ten.

The receptor was isolated from a woman aged 55-69 years in good health. Material for sequencing was blood. V usage is TRBV7-9 and J usage is TRBJ2-1, with 11 bases fitting TRBD2. The CDR3 DNA reads TGTGCCAGCAGCATAACTAGCGGGGGAGGTGAGCAGTTCTTC. It translates to CASSITSGGGEQFF. The full variable domain, with the rest looked up from reference TRBV7-9 and TRBJ2-1, is DTGVSQNPRHKITKRGQNVTFRCDPISEHNRLYWYRQTLGQGPEFLTYFQNEAQLEKSRLLSDRFSAERPKGSFSTLEIQRTEQGDSAMYLCASSITSGGGEQFFGPGTRLTVL.